The entry that follows covers one TCR beta chain sequence. Its antigen is as yet unknown. The data derive from a study of OX40 agonist ivuxolimab in advanced cancers. As for the study in general: Dose-escalation subjects each had hepatocellular carcinoma, melanoma, renal cell or head and neck cancer. General study points: People who partly responded at 0.1-3.0 mg/kg had some of the least clonal expansion seen.

Autoimmune disease history or systemic immunosuppression barred patients. Deletions cut 5 bases from V and 3 bases from J, with 11 bases between. The CDR3 covers 13 residues. The germline CDR1 and CDR2 sequences are LNHDA and SQIVND (reference sequence). Measured with immunoSEQ multiplex PCR; TCRdb has only the in-frame clones, and not every one. The sample includes about 26,000 clones, roughly 85% seen only once; the top ten take around 12%. The sequence was collected from an adult with an advanced solid tumor such as melanoma, head and neck, liver or kidney cancer. Source: CD4+ or CD8+ T cells sorted from blood, taken in a trial of the OX40 agonist ivuxolimab. The genes are TRBV19 and TRBJ2-7, with a tentative D call TRBD1 (5 bases). The CDR3 spells CASSQGYYYEQYF. Written as DNA, the CDR3 is TGTGCCAGTAGTCAGGGTTATTACTACGAGCAGTACTTC.